Here is one T cell receptor (beta chain) with its context. This clonotype appeared many times. Its antigen has not been determined. The sample holds no much larger clone one base away, and base qualities are not on file. Ophthalmopathy patients had moderately to severely active disease, Clinical Activity Score of at least 3, NOSPECS grade of at least 4, and disease duration under 3 months. Patients were excluded if they had other autoimmune diseases, uncontrolled infections, pregnancy or lactation. Diagnosis was based on clinical symptoms, serum thyroxine, TRAb, thyroid ultrasound and orbital computed tomography. PBMCs were isolated from 8 to 10 ml of fresh peripheral blood by Ficoll-Paque density gradient centrifugation. Trizol reagent was used to extract the total RNA, and its quality was then checked on an Agilent 2100 Bioanalyzer. V loses 3 bases of germline sequence and J loses 5 bases, and the interval between the two ends is 17 bases. The germline V gene encodes CDR1 MNHEY and CDR2 SMNVEV (reference sequence). Counted from cysteine to phenylalanine, this CDR3 has 15 amino acids. The entry retains the CDR3 DNA only, 45 bases that are in frame from base 1.

For repertoire sequencing, TCR beta CDR3 regions were amplified from RNA transcripts. A first-round RT-PCR used HTBI primers with the Qiagen OneStep RT-PCR kit, followed by a second-round multiplex PCR, size selection and purification. Libraries were sequenced paired-end with 100 bp reads on an Illumina HiSeq2000. The study's own analysis went as follows. SOAPnuke was used to process the reads, throwing out any read that had adapters, had uncalled bases, had a mean Phred below 15, or lacked an exact constant-primer or identifier match. High-quality paired reads were merged with COPE v1.2.5. Each unique nucleotide sequence was defined as a clonotype, and clonotypes were aligned to IMGT TRB V, D and J references with MiTCR v1.1. The analysis was limited to V-J combinations with a frequency above 0.0001, which together covered 99.2% of the repertoires. For each V-J combination, a TCR clonal expansion and chaos score was defined as the ratio of F50 clonal expansion to chaos observed in the TCRdist matrix. Features were reduced by Welch's t-statistics and random forest to over 10 V-J combinations, which fed a naive Bayes classifier. Thyroid-blood repertoire similarity was quantified with the Morisita-Horn index. TCRdb reran the public reads through fastp at Q25 and MiXCR, keeping productive beta chains. One record per CDR3 amino acid sequence lists the most common genes and DNA. Here the V and J calls rest on TCRdb's processing, not on the authors' analysis. This sample holds some 200,000 distinct CDR3 sequences; about 32% were observed only once. Approximately 9% of the sample is held by the ten biggest clonotypes.

The data were obtained in a study of Graves' ophthalmopathy and Graves' hyperthyroidism listed by TCRdb under 2018. Regarding the research as a whole: Peripheral blood was collected at initial diagnosis, before any treatment. After sampling, hyperthyroidism patients received methimazole starting at 30 mg daily, and ophthalmopathy patients received high-dose intravenous methylprednisolone. The roughly 91 discovery patients were randomly divided into training and test sets at a 7:3 ratio. An independent validation cohort comprised some 19 hyperthyroidism patients and 15 to 17 patients who later progressed from hyperthyroidism to ophthalmopathy. The study used TCR beta repertoire signatures to distinguish Graves' ophthalmopathy from Graves' hyperthyroidism and to predict progression to ophthalmopathy. To explore V-J signatures that separate ophthalmopathy from hyperthyroidism, a discovery set of about a hundred patients was enrolled, consisting of approximately 44 with ophthalmopathy and fewer than 60 with stable hyperthyroidism. In total, 135 blood samples were TCR-sequenced: around 42 ophthalmopathy, around 75 hyperthyroidism and roughly 17 hyperthyroidism-to-ophthalmopathy patients. In several hyperthyroidism patients, the T-cell repertoire of thyroid tissue was compared with the T-cell repertoire of blood. The paper's findings and limits, for the study overall: Sample size was not predetermined statistically, and investigators were not blinded to group allocation. Ophthalmopathy was separated from stable hyperthyroidism by the 13-signature model with about 89% sensitivity and just under 84% specificity in cross-validation and with 80%/75% in the test set. Most of the expanded thyroid clonotypes with a frequency above 0.001 were also detected in blood, and it was suggested that the thyroid immune response may be reflected by blood repertoires. In validation, the model predicted ophthalmopathy progression with less than 71% sensitivity and roughly 72% specificity; about a dozen predicted patients were CT-confirmed with GO in a median of approximately 6.2 months.

This sequence originates from a man aged 45-60 years with Graves' ophthalmopathy. Donor details come from another sample of the same person, matched by shared clones. Rearrangement joined TRBV27 to TRBJ2-7; TRBD2 is a weak D gene call, 5 bases matching. The material sequenced was peripheral blood. The DNA reads TGTGCCAGCAGTTTGACCCGGGAACACGGTAACGAGCAGTACTTC. It codes for CASSLTREHGNEQYF.